This entry is about one T cell receptor (beta chain). Antigen unknown. CDR3 regions of TCR beta were amplified from RNA transcripts. Following a first-round RT-PCR that used HTBI primers, a second-round multiplex PCR was carried out. A single record per CDR3 protein comes from TCRdb applying MiXCR to the multiplex PCR reads. The sample comprises hundreds of thousands of distinct CDR3 sequences, 22% of which are singletons, and roughly 6.9% rests with the top ten. This sample was taken from a study of Graves' ophthalmopathy and Graves' hyperthyroidism. Excluded were patients with other autoimmune diseases, uncontrolled infections, pregnancy or lactation. Study findings and constraints: Ophthalmopathy progression was predicted with 70.59% sensitivity and 72% to 80% specificity. Also, most clonotypes expanded in the thyroid above 0.001 frequency appeared in blood.

The CDR3 extends over 12 amino acids. CDR1 and CDR2 from the germline V gene are SQVTM and ANQGSEA. The ends were cut back, 6 bases at V and 1 base at J, with 9 bases in the middle. This sequence was found in a woman under 30 with stable Graves' hyperthyroidism. Some clones in this sample may be carry-over from other donors' samples. This chain joins TRBV29-1 and TRBJ2-5; D is ambiguous. The material sequenced was peripheral blood. The CDR3 sequence: CSVRVLQETQYF. The CDR3 coding sequence is TGCAGCGTCCGGGTCCTCCAAGAGACCCAGTACTTC.